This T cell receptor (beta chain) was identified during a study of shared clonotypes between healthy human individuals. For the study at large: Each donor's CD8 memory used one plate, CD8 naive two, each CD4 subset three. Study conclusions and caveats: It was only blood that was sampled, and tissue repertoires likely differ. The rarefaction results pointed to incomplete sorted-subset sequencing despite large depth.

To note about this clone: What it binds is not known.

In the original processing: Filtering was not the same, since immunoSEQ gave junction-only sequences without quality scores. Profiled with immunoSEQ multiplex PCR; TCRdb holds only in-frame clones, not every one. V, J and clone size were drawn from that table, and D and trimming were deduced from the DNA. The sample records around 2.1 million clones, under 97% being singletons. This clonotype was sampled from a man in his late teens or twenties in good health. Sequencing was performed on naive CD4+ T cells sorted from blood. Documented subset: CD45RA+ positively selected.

The CDR3: CASSSPAEEGTRQETQYF. CDR3 in DNA: TGTGCCAGCAGTTCCCCCGCGGAAGAAGGTACACGACAAGAGACCCAGTACTTC. The chain uses TRBV28 and TRBJ2-5; D gene ambiguous. The CDR3 is 18 residues long. Germline V gives CDR1 MDHEN, CDR2 SYDVKM. Trimming took off 4 bases at V and 2 bases at J, with 23 bases between the two ends.